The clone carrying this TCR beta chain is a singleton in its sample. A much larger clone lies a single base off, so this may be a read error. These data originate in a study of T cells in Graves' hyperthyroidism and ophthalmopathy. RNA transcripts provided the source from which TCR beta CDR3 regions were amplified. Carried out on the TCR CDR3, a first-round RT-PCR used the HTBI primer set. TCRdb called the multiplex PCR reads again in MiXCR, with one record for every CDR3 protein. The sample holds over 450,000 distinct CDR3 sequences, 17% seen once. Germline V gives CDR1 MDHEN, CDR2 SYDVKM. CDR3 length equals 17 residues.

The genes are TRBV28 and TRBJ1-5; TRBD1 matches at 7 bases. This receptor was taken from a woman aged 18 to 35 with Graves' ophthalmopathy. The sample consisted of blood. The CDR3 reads CASRVQQGTVSNQPQDF. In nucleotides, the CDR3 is TGTGCCAGCAGAGTTCAACAGGGGACGGTAAGCAATCAGCCCCAGGATTTT.